The clone carrying this TCR beta chain has only one observation. The V and J ends lost 6 bases and 6 bases, in that order; junction bases with no gene match: 10. This CDR3 is 15 amino acids long. Germline CDR1 and CDR2: MNHEY and SVGEGT. This sample is part of a study of identical twins. TCRdb processed the 5' RACE reads anew with MiXCR; each CDR3 protein has one entry. The repertoire has a few hundred thousand distinct CDR3 sequences, 13% to 15% of them found once; the top ten carry about 1%. Separately, the same data were catalogued under a study of yellow fever vaccine responses in identical twins. That study reports: Twins' vaccine T cell response reportedly gave the appearance of partial convergence and partial personalization.

The specimen sequenced was CD4+ T cells sorted from blood. The TCR was taken from a woman aged 18-30 years in good health. The chain has TRBV6-2 or TRBV6-3 and TRBJ2-1, with 8 bases that match TRBD2. In DNA, the CDR3 is TGTGCCAGCAGGGACCCGGGACTAGGATCCAATGAGCAGTTCTTC. This translates into CASRDPGLGSNEQFF.